This TCR beta chain was sequenced during a study of T-cell memory formation after mild COVID-19 (dated by TCRdb to 2020 to 2022). Some background on the complete study: TCR sequence clusters from the two donors were largely donor specific. The cohort was made up of two young adult volunteers, one female and one male, who were previously healthy. T-cell clones expanding and contracting after mild COVID-19 in a couple of donors were tracked by longitudinal TCRalpha and TCRbeta repertoire sequencing.

Beyond this particular receptor, the publication reports: Balanced CD4/CD8 phenotypes were observed for clones contracting from day 15 to 85, whereas a bias towards CD4+ was observed for a second wave of clones expanding from day 15 to 37. Whether the second-wave clones peaking on day 37 were SARS-CoV-2 specific was not confirmed. Contracting CD4+ clones turned up mainly in the CM and EM memory subsets, whereas EMRA was where CD8+ clones were enriched. Some responding clones were detected in pre-infection memory, suggesting pre-existing cross-reactive memory T cells joined the SARS-CoV-2 response. Only a couple of mild cases were covered in the study, and larger cohorts including severe cases with pre-infection samples were considered necessary.

Note on this clonotype: No cognate antigen has been identified for it. Within one base of it there is no much larger clone, and no base qualities were kept.

Looking up the germline V gene yields CDR1 LGHNA and CDR2 YSLEER. V loses 1 base of germline sequence and J loses 9 bases, and the interval between the two ends is 10 bases. From cysteine to phenylalanine, the CDR3 is 13 amino acids long. The CDR3 DNA has 39 bases and is translated from base 1. Sequencing instrument: Illumina NovaSeq 6000. Using 5'RACE with constant-segment primers, TCRalpha and TCRbeta cDNA libraries were constructed, with sample barcodes and unique molecular identifiers added in the process. Trizol reagent was used to extract RNA from every sample. Amplification of the libraries took two PCR steps, and the second step added a second sample barcode plus Illumina TruSeq adapters. Sequencing of libraries was performed on an Illumina NovaSeq with 2 x 150 bp paired-end reads. As for the original processing: Demultiplexing of reads and collapsing into UMI-guided consensus sequences were performed with migec v1.2.7. With mixcr v2.1.11, UMI consensuses were aligned to TRA and TRB V and J templates and assembled into clonotypes. A clonotype was counted as expanded or contracted only when both edgeR and NoisET called the clonotype significant, with the noise models trained on biological replicates. For edgeR calls, the cutoffs were a false discovery rate-adjusted p below 0.01 and a log2 fold-change threshold of 1. As an exploratory analysis of dynamics, max-normalized trajectories of the 1000 most abundant clonotypes were examined by PCA with hierarchical clustering. Each responding clone was given a CD4 or CD8 phenotype based on the CD4+ and CD8+ repertoires, which had been sequenced separately. The public reads were reanalyzed by TCRdb: fastp trimming at Q25, MiXCR alignment, in-frame beta chains only. Every CDR3 protein is listed once, alongside the most common genes and DNA of its rows. TCRdb, not the authors, supplied the V and J calls. For this sample there are 250,000 or so distinct CDR3 sequences; roughly 9.4% appear just once. The ten most abundant clones make up around 20% of the sample.

Ficoll-Paque density gradient centrifugation was the method used to isolate PBMCs. This TCR came from a man between 18 and 29 years old who had mild COVID-19 (a few samples of this study predate the infection). The sample titles of this study are shuffled in the database, so cell type and time point are left out; the donor was told from shared clones. The chain uses TRBV4-3 and TRBJ2-1, with the D call perhaps TRBD1 or TRBD2, each one matching 5 bases. The sequencing input was PBMCs or a T cell subset sorted from them (not recorded which). The DNA sequence follows: TGCGCCAGCAGCCAAGGGCAGGGAGCTGAGCAGTTCTTC. The translation is CASSQGQGAEQFF.